Below are 17 T cell receptor beta chains sequenced from a single sample in a study of cytomegalovirus exposure and HLA in healthy donors. Libraries were prepared by immunoSEQ multiplex PCR; TCRdb keeps only in-frame clonotypes and omits some of them. The data contain a few hundred thousand clones, 90% of them seen just once; the ten biggest clones take up approximately 3.1%. The material sequenced was PBMCs. These receptors were taken from a woman aged 25 to 39 in good health and CMV-seronegative.

The rearrangement links TRBV11-2 to TRBJ1-2, with D unclear. The CDR3 is made up of 17 amino acids. V was trimmed by 0 bases and J by 4 bases, leaving 18 bases between them. Germline values: CDR1 SGHAT, CDR2 FQNNGV. The CDR3 loop reads CASSLDPTEEGAYGYTF. DNA of the CDR3: TGTGCCAGCAGCTTAGACCCAACTGAGGAGGGTGCCTATGGCTACACCTTC.

J is TRBJ2-1 and V is TRBV6-5; no definite D call. In germline, CDR1 is MNHEY, CDR2 SVGAGI. CDR3 size: 13 residues. The V and J ends lost 0 bases and 7 bases respectively, with 7 bases between them. The CDR3 here is CASSYSTSNEQFF. The CDR3 coding sequence is TGTGCCAGCAGTTACTCGACCTCGAATGAGCAGTTCTTC.

The chain couples TRBV7-6 to TRBJ2-7; 9 bases line up with TRBD1. Trimming removed 5 bases from V and 6 bases from J; junction bases left unmatched: 14. CDR3 size: 16 residues. The germline V gene has CDR1 SGHVS and CDR2 FNYEAQ. In DNA form, the CDR3 reads TGTGCCAGCAGCCCGGGGCTTGGGACAGGGCAGGGCGAGCAGTACTTC. Amino acids: CASSPGLGTGQGEQYF.

This clone showed up just once. The chain couples TRBV28 to TRBJ1-2, with 9 bases fitting TRBD1. The V gene's germline CDR1 is MDHEN and CDR2 SYDVKM. Losses at the gene ends were 4 bases for V and 3 bases for J; bases not matched to a gene: 3. The CDR3 runs to 14 residues. The CDR3 here is CASSSGQGYYGYTF. The CDR3 DNA follows: TGTGCCAGCAGTTCCGGACAGGGGTACTATGGCTACACCTTC.

This rearrangement joins TRBV5-1 to TRBJ2-1; 14 bases agree with TRBD2. V lost 3 bases, J lost 3 bases, and 8 bases stayed unmatched. The CDR3 sequence is 18 residues long. CDR1 SGHRS and CDR2 YFSETQ come from the germline V gene. CDR3 sequence: CASSSTSGRALGYNEQFF. DNA for the CDR3: TGCGCCAGCAGCTCGACTAGCGGGAGGGCCCTCGGCTACAATGAGCAGTTCTTC.

This rearrangement joins TRBV9 to TRBJ2-7; tentative D call: TRBD1 (5 bases). CDR1 and CDR2 from the germline V gene are SGDLS and YYNGEE. V lost 2 bases and J lost 2, with 11 bases in between. The CDR3 is 14 residues long. As DNA, the CDR3 is TGTGCCAGCAGCGTCGGAGCAGGGACCTACGAGCAGTACTTC. As protein: CASSVGAGTYEQYF.

The gene calls are TRBV7-9 and TRBJ2-1; no definite D call. Germline CDR1 reads SEHNR; CDR2 reads FQNEAQ (reference sequence). V was pared by 2 bases and J by 6 bases, with 8 bases between. The CDR3 has 13 residues. CDR3 protein: CASSLTISNEQFF. CDR3 coding DNA: TGTGCCAGCAGCTTAACGATATCCAATGAGCAGTTCTTC.

V usage is TRBV6-6 and J usage is TRBJ2-3; TRBD2 matches 7 bases. With V trimmed by 6 bases and J by 7 bases, 16 bases remained unmatched. Germline CDR1 and CDR2: MNHNY and SVGAGI (reference sequence). This CDR3 contains 16 residues. The CDR3 nucleotides are TGTGCCAGCAGGGATAAGTCGGGACTACCCCCGAATACGCAGTATTTT. Protein sequence: CASRDKSGLPPNTQYF.

In its sample, this clone was seen a few times. The V and J genes are TRBV18 and TRBJ2-7; perhaps TRBD1 as D (6 bases). The CDR3 runs 12 residues. V lost 5 bases and J lost 5, with 10 bases in between. From germline, CDR1 is KGHSH and CDR2 LQKENI. The CDR3: CASSARGDEQYF. CDR3 nucleotides: TGTGCCAGCTCAGCCAGGGGCGACGAGCAGTACTTC.

The gene calls are TRBV28 and TRBJ2-7; no firm D call. The CDR3 is made up of 13 amino acids. Trimming removed 3 bases at V and 3 bases at J, with 9 bases between. Germline CDR1 and CDR2: MDHEN and SYDVKM. The CDR3: CASSFSSYYEQYF. CDR3 coding DNA: TGTGCCAGCAGTTTTTCGTCGTACTACGAGCAGTACTTC.

CDR3 coding DNA: TGTGCCAGCAGCTTAGCGGCTAGCGGGAGTTTAGATACGCAGTATTTT. Its protein is CASSLAASGSLDTQYF. The chain couples TRBV7-9 to TRBJ2-3; TRBD2 aligns across 10 bases. This CDR3 has 16 amino acids. V lost 0 bases and J lost 5; bases outside the gene matches: 5. Germline lookup yields CDR1 SEHNR and CDR2 FQNEAQ (reference sequence).

V gene TRBV5-4 combines with J gene TRBJ2-5; D remains unclear. The V end lost 4 bases, the J end lost 1 base, and 17 bases lay between the germline ends. The CDR3 sequence is 16 residues long. Germline CDR1 SGHNT, CDR2 YYREEE (reference sequence). The CDR3 here is CASSPGGTAPQETQYF. CDR3 sequence (DNA): TGTGCCAGCAGCCCCGGCGGTACGGCCCCCCAAGAGACCCAGTACTTC.

The V call is TRBV7-3, the J call TRBJ2-7; a possible D gene is TRBD2 (5 bases). Between the trimmed V and J ends, which lost 5 bases and 2 bases, there was a span of 16 bases. Germline values: CDR1 SGHTA, CDR2 FQGTGA. This CDR3 spans 15 amino acids. CDR3 sequence reads: CASSERPGTAYEQYF. DNA for the CDR3: TGTGCCAGCAGCGAACGGCCGGGAACGGCCTACGAGCAGTACTTC.

The chain's CDR3 is CASRQGSGANVLTF. The CDR3 coding sequence is TGTGCCAGCAGACAAGGTTCTGGGGCCAACGTCCTGACTTTC. The chain couples TRBV27 to TRBJ2-6, with no clear D. The germline V gene encodes CDR1 MNHEY and CDR2 SMNVEV (reference sequence). V gave up 6 bases and J gave up 1 base, with 7 bases separating them. CDR3 length: 14 amino acids.

This chain uses TRBV9 with TRBJ2-5, with 7 bases that match TRBD1. Germline V gene data show CDR1 as SGDLS and CDR2 as YYNGEE. The ends lost 2 bases at V and 1 base at J; junction bases unmatched: 2. The CDR3 consists of 14 residues. CDR3 sequence: CASSVGTVQETQYF. DNA for the CDR3: TGTGCCAGCAGCGTCGGGACAGTCCAAGAGACCCAGTACTTC.

CDR3 sequence (DNA): TGTGCCAGCAGTGTTCGACAGGGCGTTTTGGGAAACACCATATATTTT. This encodes CASSVRQGVLGNTIYF. The chain uses TRBV6-1 and TRBJ1-3, with 7 positions matching TRBD1. The V gene end was trimmed by 4 bases and the J gene end by 4 bases; junction bases not matched to a gene: 10. This CDR3 region has 16 residues. The germline CDR1 and CDR2 sequences are MNHNS and SASEGT.

The chain combines TRBV4-3 with TRBJ2-5; D is unresolved. Germline V CDR1 and CDR2: LGHNA, YSLEER. V lost 0 bases, J lost 2 bases, and 10 bases lay in between. The CDR3 spans 15 residues. The CDR3 is CASSQEGSAQETQYF. CDR3 DNA: TGCGCCAGCAGCCAAGAAGGGTCGGCTCAAGAGACCCAGTACTTC.